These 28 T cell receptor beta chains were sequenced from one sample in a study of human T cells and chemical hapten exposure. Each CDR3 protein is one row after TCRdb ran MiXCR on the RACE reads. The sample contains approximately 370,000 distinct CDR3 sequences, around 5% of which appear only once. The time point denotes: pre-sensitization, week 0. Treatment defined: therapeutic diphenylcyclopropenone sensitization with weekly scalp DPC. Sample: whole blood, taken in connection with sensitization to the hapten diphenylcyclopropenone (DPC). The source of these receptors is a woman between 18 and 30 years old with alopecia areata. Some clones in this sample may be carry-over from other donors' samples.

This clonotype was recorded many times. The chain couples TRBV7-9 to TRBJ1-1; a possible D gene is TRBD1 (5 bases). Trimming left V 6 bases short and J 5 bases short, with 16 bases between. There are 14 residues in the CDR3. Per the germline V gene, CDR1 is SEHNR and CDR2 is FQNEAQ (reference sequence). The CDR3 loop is CASSSSEGRTEAFF. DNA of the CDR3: TGTGCCAGCAGTTCATCGGAGGGGAGAACTGAAGCTTTCTTT. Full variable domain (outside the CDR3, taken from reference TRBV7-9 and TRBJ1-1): DTGVSQNPRHKITKRGQNVTFRCDPISEHNRLYWYRQTLGQGPEFLTYFQNEAQLEKSRLLSDRFSAERPKGSFSTLEIQRTEQGDSAMYLCASSSSEGRTEAFFGQGTRLTVV.

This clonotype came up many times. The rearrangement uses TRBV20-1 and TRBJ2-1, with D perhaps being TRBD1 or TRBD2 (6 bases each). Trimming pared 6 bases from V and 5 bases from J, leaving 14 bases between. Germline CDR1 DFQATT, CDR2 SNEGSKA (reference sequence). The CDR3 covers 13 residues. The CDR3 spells CSAPIGGHNEQFF. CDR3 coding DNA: TGCAGTGCCCCCATCGGGGGCCACAATGAGCAGTTCTTC.

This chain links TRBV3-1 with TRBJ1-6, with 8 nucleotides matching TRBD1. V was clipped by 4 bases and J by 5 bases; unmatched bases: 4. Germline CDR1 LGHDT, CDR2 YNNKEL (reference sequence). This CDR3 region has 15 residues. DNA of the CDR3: TGTGCCAGCAGCCGACAGGGGAGAAATAATTCACCCCTCCACTTT. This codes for CASSRQGRNNSPLHF.

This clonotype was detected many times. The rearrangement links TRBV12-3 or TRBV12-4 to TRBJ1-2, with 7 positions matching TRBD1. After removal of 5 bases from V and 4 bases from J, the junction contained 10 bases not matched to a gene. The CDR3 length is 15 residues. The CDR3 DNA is TGTGCCAGCAGTACCGGGACCCCAGGGGGCTATGGCTACACCTTC. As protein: CASSTGTPGGYGYTF.

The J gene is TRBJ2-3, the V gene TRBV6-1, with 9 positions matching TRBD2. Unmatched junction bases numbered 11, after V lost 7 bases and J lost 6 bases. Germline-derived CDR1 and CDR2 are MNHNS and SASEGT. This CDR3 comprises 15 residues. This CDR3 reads CASTGGSGGVDTQYF. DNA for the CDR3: TGTGCCAGCACGGGAGGTAGCGGGGGCGTGGATACGCAGTATTTT.

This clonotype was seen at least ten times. CDR3 in amino acids: CASSTIVGTGGPETEAFF. The CDR3 region has the DNA TGTGCCAGCAGCACCATTGTCGGGACAGGGGGCCCGGAGACTGAAGCTTTCTTT. The gene calls are TRBV7-2 and TRBJ1-1, with TRBD1 identical over 12 bases. The trim removed 5 bases at V and 5 bases at J, leaving 15 bases unmatched. From germline, CDR1 is SGHTA and CDR2 FQGNSA. The CDR3 loop spans 18 amino acids.

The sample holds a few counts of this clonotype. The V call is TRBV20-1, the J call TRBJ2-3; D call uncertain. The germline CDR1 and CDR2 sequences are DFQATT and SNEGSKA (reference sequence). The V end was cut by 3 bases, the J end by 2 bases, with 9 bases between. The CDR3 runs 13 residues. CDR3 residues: CSASVTPTDTQYF. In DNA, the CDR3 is TGCAGTGCTAGTGTAACCCCCACAGATACGCAGTATTTT.

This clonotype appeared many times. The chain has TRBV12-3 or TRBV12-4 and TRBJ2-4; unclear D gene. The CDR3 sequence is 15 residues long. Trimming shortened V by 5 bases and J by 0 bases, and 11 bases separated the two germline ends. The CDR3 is CASSLIGLAKNIQYF. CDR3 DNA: TGTGCCAGCAGTCTCATAGGGCTAGCCAAAAACATTCAGTACTTC.

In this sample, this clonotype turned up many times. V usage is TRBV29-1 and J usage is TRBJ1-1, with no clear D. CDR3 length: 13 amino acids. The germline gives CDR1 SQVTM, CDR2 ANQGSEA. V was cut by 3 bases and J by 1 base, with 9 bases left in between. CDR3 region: CSVDHLGNTEAFF. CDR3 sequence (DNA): TGCAGCGTTGACCATTTGGGGAACACTGAAGCTTTCTTT.

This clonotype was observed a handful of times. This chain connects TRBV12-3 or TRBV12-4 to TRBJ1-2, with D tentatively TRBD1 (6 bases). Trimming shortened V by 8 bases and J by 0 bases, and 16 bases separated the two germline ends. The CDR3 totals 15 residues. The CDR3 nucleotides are TGTGCCAGCTCCCAAGGAGGGGGACCTAACTATGGCTACACCTTC. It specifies CASSQGGGPNYGYTF.

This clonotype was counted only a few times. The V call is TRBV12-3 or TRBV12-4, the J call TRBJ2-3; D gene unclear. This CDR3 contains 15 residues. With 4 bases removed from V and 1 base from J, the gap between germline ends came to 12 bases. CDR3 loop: CASSSADRRTDTQYF. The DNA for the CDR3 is TGTGCCAGCAGTTCGGCCGACCGTCGCACAGATACGCAGTATTTT.

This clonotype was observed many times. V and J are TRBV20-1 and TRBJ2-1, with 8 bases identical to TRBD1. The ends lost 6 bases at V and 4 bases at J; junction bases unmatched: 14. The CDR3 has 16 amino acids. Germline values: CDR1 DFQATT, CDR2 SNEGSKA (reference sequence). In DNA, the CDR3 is TGCAGTGCCCGACGGACAGGGTCCGAGGTATACAATGAGCAGTTCTTC. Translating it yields CSARRTGSEVYNEQFF.

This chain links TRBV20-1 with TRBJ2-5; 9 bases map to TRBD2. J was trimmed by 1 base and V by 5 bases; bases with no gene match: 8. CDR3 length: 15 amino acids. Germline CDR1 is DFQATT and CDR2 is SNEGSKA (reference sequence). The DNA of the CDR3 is TGCAGTGCTCCTCCCTTGGGACTAGCCCAAGAGACCCAGTACTTC. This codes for CSAPPLGLAQETQYF.

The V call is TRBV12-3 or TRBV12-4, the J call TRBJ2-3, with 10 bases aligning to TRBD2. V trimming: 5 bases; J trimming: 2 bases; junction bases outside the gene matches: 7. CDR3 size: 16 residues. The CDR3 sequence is CASSPRTSGYTDTQYF. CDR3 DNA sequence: TGTGCCAGCAGTCCCCGGACTAGCGGTTACACAGATACGCAGTATTTT.

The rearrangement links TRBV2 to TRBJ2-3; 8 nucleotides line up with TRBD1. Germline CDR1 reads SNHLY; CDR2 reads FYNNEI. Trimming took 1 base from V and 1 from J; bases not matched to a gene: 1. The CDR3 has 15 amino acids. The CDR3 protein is CASSEGTGRTDTQYF. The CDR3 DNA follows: TGTGCCAGCAGTGAAGGGACAGGGCGCACAGATACGCAGTATTTT.

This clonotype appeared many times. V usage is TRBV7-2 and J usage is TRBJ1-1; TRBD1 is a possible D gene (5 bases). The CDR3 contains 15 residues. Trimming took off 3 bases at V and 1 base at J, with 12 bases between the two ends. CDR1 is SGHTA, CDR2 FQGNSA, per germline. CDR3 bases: TGTGCCAGCAGCTTCCTAACAACAGGGAACACTGAAGCTTTCTTT. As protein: CASSFLTTGNTEAFF.

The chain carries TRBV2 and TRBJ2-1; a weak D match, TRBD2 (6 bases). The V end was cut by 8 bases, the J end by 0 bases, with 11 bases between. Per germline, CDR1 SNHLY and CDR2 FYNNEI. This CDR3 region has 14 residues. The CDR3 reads CASPRDSSYNEQFF. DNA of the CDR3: TGTGCCAGCCCCCGGGACTCCTCCTACAATGAGCAGTTCTTC.

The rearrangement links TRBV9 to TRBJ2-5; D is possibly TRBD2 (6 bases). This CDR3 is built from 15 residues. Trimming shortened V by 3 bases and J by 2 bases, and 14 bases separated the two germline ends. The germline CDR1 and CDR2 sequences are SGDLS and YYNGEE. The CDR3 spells CASSASAGLQETQYF. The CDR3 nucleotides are TGTGCCAGCAGCGCTTCAGCGGGCTTACAAGAGACCCAGTACTTC.

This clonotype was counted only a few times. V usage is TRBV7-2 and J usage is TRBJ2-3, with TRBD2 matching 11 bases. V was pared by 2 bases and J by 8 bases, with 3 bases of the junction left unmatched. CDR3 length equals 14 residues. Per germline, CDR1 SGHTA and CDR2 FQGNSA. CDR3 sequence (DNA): TGTGCCAGCAGCTTAATTACTAGCGGGGGTACGCAGTATTTT. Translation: CASSLITSGGTQYF.

CDR3 DNA: TGTGCCAGCAGATCCCCGTGGGGGGGGGAAAAACTGTTTTTT. Protein sequence: CASRSPWGGEKLFF. The chain combines TRBV6-5 with TRBJ1-4; D is perhaps TRBD1 (5 bases). Deletions cut 6 bases from V and 8 bases from J, with 16 bases between. This CDR3 is built from 14 residues. The germline CDR1 and CDR2 sequences are MNHEY and SVGAGI.

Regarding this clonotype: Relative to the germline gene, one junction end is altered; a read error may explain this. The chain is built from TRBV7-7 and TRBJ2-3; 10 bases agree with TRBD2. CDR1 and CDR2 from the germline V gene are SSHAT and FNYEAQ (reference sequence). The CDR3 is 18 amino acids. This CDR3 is CASSPHLSSGGSADTQYF. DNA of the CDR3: TGTGCTAGCAGCCCTCATCTTTCTAGCGGGGGTAGCGCAGATACGCAGTATTTT.

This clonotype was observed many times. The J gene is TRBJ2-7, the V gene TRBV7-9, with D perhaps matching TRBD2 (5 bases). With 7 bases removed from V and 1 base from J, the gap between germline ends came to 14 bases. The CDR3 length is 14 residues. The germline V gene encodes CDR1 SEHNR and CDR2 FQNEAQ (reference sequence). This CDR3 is CASISSRGSYEQYF. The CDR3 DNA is TGTGCCAGCATCAGTAGCCGAGGGTCCTACGAGCAGTACTTC.

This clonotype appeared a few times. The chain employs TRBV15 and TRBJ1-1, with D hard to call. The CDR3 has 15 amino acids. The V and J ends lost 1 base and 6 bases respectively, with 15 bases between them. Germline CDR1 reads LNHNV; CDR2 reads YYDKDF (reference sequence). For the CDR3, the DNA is TGTGCCACCAGCAGAGTTGTTCCCTTAGGCGCTGAAGCTTTCTTT. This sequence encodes CATSRVVPLGAEAFF.

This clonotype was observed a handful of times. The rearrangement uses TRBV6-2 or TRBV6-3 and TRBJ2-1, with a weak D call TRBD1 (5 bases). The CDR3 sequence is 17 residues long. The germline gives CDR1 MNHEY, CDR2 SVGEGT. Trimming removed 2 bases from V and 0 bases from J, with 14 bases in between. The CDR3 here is CASSYGLGQSSYNEQFF. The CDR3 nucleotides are TGTGCCAGCAGTTACGGGCTGGGGCAAAGCTCCTACAATGAGCAGTTCTTC.

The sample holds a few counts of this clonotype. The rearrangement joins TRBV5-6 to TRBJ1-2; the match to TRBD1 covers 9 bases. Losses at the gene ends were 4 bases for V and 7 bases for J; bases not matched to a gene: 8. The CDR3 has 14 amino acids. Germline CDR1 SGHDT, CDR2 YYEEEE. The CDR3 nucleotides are TGTGCCAGCAGCCCACGGACAGGGGATGGTGGCTACACCTTC. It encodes CASSPRTGDGGYTF.

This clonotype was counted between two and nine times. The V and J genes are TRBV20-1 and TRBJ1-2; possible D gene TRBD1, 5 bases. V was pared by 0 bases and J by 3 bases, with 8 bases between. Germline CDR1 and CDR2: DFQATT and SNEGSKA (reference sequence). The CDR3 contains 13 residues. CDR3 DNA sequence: TGCAGTGCTAGAGATTGGGACTACTATGGCTACACCTTC. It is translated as CSARDWDYYGYTF.

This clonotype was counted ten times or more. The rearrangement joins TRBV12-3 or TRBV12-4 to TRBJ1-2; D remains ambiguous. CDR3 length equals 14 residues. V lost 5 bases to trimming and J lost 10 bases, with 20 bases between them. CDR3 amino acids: CASSPSGVQGAYTF. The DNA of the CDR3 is TGTGCCAGCAGTCCATCCGGGGTCCAAGGAGCCTACACCTTC.

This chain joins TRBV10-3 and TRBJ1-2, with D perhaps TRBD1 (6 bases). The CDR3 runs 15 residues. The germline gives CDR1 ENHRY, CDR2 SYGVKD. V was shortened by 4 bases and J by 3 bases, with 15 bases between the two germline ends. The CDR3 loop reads CAISVGGGRDYGYTF. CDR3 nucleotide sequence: TGTGCCATCAGTGTCGGTGGGGGGCGAGACTATGGCTACACCTTC.